This TCR beta chain derives from a study of OX40 agonist ivuxolimab in advanced cancers. Whole-study findings and limits: Antigen specificity was not determined for the expanded peripheral T cells.

Any history of autoimmune disease or systemic immunosuppression disqualified patients. Worth noting for this clone: The antigen is undetermined.

Some clones are missing from TCRdb's copy, which holds only in-frame ones; the method was immunoSEQ multiplex PCR. The data show about 75,000 clones, around 86% seen once. CDR1 and CDR2 (germline): MDHEN, SYDVKM. V was pared by 4 bases and J by 8 bases, with 7 bases of the junction left unmatched. This CDR3 has 14 residues. The chain is built from TRBV28 and TRBJ2-1; 8 positions match TRBD2. The TCR was taken from an adult with an advanced solid tumor such as melanoma, head and neck, liver or kidney cancer. Sequenced here: CD4+ or CD8+ T cells sorted from blood, sampled in a trial of the OX40 agonist ivuxolimab. The CDR3 protein is CASSSPGLDDEQFF. The DNA for the CDR3 is TGTGCCAGCAGTTCCCCGGGACTAGACGATGAGCAGTTCTTC.